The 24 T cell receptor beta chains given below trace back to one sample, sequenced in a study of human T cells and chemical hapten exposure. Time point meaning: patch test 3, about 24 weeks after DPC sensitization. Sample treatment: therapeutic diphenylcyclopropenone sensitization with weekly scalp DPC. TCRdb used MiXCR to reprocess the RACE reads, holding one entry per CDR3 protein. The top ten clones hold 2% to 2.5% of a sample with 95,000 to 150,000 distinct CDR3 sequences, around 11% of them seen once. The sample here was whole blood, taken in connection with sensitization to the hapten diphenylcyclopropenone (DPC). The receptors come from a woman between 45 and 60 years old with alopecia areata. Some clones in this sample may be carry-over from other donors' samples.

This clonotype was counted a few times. DNA for the CDR3: TGTGCCAGCAGCGTAGAACAGGGAGGCGAGCAGTACTTC. Amino acid sequence: CASSVEQGGEQYF. This sequence joins TRBV9 and TRBJ2-7; the D gene could be TRBD1 or TRBD2 (6 bases each). This CDR3 is built from 13 residues. V was pared by 0 bases and J by 6 bases, with 10 bases between. Germline CDR1 SGDLS, CDR2 YYNGEE.

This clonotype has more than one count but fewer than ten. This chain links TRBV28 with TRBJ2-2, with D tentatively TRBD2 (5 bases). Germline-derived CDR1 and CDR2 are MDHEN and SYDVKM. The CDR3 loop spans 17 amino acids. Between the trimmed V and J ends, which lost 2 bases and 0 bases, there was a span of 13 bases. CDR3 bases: TGTGCCAGCAGTTTACCCAGGACGGGATCGAACACCGGGGAGCTGTTTTTT. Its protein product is CASSLPRTGSNTGELFF. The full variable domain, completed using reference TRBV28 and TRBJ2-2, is DVKVTQSSRYLVKRTGEKVFLECVQDMDHENMFWYRQDPGLGLRLIYFSYDVKMKEKGDIPEGYSVSREKKERFSLILESASTNQTSMYLCASSLPRTGSNTGELFFGEGSRLTVL.

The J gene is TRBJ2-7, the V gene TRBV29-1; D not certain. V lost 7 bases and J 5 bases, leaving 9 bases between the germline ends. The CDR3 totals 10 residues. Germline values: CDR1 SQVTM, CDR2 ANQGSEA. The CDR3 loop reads CSARPHEQYF. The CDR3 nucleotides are TGCAGCGCTAGGCCCCACGAGCAGTACTTC.

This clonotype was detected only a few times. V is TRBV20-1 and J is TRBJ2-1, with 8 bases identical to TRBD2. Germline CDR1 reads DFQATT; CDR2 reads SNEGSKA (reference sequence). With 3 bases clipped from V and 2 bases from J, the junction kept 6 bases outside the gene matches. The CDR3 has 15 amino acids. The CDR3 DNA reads TGCAGTGCTAGCGGAGCGGGGGCCGCCTACAATGAGCAGTTCTTC. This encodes CSASGAGAAYNEQFF.

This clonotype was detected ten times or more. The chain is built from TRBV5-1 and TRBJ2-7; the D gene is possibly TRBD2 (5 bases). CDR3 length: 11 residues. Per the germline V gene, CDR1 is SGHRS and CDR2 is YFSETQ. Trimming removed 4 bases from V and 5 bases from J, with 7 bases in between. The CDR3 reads CASSLEDEQYF. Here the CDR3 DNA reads TGCGCCAGCAGCCTGGAGGACGAGCAGTACTTC.

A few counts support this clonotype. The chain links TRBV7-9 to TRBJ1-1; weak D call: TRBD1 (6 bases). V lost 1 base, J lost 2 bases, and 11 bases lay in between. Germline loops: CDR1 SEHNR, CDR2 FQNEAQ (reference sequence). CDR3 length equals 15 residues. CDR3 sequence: CASSLEGVRNTEAFF. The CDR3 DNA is TGTGCCAGCAGCTTAGAGGGGGTGCGAAACACTGAAGCTTTCTTT.

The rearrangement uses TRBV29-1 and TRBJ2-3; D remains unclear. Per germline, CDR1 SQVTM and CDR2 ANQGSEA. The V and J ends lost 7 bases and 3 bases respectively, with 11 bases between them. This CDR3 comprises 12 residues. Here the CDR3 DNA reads TGCAGCGGGCAGGCTGCAACAGATACGCAGTATTTT. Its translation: CSGQAATDTQYF.

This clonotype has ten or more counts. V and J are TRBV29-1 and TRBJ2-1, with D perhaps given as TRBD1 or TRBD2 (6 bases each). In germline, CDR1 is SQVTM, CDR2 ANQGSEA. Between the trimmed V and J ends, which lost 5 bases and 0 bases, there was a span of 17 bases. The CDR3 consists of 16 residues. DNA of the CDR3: TGCAGCGTTTTAGGGGGGCCGAGGAGCTCCTACAATGAGCAGTTCTTC. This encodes CSVLGGPRSSYNEQFF.

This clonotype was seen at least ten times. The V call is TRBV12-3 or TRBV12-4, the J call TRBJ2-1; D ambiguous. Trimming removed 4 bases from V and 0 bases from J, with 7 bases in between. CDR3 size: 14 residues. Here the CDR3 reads CASSSSSSYNEQFF. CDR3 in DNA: TGTGCCAGCAGTTCGTCCAGCTCCTACAATGAGCAGTTCTTC.

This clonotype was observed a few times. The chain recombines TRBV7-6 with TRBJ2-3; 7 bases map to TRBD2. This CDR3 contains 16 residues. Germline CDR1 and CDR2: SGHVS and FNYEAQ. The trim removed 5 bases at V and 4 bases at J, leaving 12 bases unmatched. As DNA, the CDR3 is TGTGCCAGCAGCCCCCGGGGGAGGGGTGTCTCAGATACGCAGTATTTT. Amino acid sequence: CASSPRGRGVSDTQYF.

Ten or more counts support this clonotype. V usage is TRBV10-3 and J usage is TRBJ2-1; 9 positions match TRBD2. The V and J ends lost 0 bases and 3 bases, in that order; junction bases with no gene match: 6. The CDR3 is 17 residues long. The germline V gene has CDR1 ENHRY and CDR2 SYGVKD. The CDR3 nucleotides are TGTGCCATCAGTGAGTCGATGGGTAGCGGGGGCTACAATGAGCAGTTCTTC. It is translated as CAISESMGSGGYNEQFF.

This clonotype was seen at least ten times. DNA of the CDR3: TGTGCCAGCAGTTTCGGGGGTTCAAGCACTGAAGCTTTCTTT. This sequence encodes CASSFGGSSTEAFF. The rearrangement uses TRBV12-3 or TRBV12-4 and TRBJ1-1, with a tentative D call TRBD1 (5 bases). The germline V and J ends were trimmed by 3 bases and 4 bases, with 12 bases remaining between them. This CDR3 spans 14 amino acids.

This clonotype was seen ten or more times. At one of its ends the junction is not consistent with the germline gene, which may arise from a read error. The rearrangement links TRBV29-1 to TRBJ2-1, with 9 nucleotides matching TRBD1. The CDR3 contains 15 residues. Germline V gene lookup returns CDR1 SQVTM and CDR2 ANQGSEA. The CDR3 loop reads CSVEGDREVGNEQFF. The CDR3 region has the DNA TGCAGCGTCGAAGGGGACAGGGAGGTGGGGAATGAGCAGTTCTTC.

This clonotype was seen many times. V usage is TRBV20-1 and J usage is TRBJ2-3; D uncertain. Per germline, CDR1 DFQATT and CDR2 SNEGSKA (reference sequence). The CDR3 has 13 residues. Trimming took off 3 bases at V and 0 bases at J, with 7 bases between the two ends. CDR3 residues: CSARPTSTDTQYF. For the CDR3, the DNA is TGCAGTGCTAGGCCCACGAGCACAGATACGCAGTATTTT.

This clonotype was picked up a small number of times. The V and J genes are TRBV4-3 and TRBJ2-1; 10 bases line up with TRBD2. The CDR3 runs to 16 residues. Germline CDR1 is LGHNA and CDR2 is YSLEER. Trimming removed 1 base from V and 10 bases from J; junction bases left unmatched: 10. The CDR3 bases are TGCGCCAGCAGCCAAGTGGGGTTGACTAGCGGGTCGGAGCAGTTCTTC. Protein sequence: CASSQVGLTSGSEQFF.

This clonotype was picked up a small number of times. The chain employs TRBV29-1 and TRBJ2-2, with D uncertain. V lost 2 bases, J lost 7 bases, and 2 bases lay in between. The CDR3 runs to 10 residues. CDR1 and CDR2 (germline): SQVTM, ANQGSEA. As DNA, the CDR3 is TGCAGCGTTGAAATCGGGGAGCTGTTTTTT. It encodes CSVEIGELFF.

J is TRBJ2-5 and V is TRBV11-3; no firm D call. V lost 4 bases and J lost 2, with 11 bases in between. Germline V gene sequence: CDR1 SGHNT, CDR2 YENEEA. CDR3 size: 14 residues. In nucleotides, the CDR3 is TGTGCCAGCAGCTCCTTGGACGGGCAAGAGACCCAGTACTTC. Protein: CASSSLDGQETQYF.

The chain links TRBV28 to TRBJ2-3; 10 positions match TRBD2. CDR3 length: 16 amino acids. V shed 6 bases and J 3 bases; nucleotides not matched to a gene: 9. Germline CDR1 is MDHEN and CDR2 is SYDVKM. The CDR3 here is CASSQGASGGTDTQYF. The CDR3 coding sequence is TGTGCCAGCAGCCAAGGGGCTAGCGGGGGAACAGATACGCAGTATTTT.

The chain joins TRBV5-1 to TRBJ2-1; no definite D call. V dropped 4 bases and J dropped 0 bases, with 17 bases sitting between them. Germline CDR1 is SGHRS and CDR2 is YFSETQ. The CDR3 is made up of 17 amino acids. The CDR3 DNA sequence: TGCGCCAGCAGCGCCATCCCAGGCCGCGGCTCCTACAATGAGCAGTTCTTC. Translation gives CASSAIPGRGSYNEQFF.

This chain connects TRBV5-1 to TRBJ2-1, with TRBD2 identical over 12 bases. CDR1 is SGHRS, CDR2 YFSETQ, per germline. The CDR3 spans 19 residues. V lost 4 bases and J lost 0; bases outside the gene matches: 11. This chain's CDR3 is CASSPGLAGLPSSYNEQFF. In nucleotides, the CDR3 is TGCGCCAGCAGCCCGGGACTAGCGGGTTTGCCGAGCTCCTACAATGAGCAGTTCTTC.

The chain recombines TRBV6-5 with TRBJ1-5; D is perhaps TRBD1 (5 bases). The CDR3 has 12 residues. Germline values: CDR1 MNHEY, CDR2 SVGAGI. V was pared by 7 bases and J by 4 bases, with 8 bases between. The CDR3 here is CASNDRNQPQHF. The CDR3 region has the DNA TGTGCCAGCAATGACAGAAATCAGCCCCAGCATTTT.

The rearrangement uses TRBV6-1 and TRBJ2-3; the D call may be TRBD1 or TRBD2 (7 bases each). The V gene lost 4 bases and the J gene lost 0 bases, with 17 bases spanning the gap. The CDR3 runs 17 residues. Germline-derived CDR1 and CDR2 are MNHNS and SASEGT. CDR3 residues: CASSVRGGGPSTDTQYF. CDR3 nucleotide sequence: TGTGCCAGCAGTGTCAGGGGGGGAGGCCCCAGCACAGATACGCAGTATTTT.

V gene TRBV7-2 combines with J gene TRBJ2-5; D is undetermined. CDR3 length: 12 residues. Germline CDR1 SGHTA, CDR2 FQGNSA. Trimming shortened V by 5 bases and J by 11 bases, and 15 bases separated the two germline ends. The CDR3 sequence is CASSRTTWRQYF. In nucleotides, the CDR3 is TGTGCCAGCAGCCGAACGACTTGGCGTCAGTACTTC.

The DNA for the CDR3 is TGTGCCAGCAGCGTTGCCGGGACAGGGGTAGGCTACGAGCAGTACTTC. Residues: CASSVAGTGVGYEQYF. V is TRBV9 and J is TRBJ2-7; 10 bases are a match to TRBD1. The CDR3 runs 16 residues. J lost 3 bases, V lost 2 bases, and 8 bases had no gene match. CDR1 SGDLS and CDR2 YYNGEE come from the germline V gene.